This T cell receptor beta chain is drawn from a study of T cells in Graves' hyperthyroidism and ophthalmopathy. In its sample, this clonotype was seen many times. Amplified TCR beta CDR3 regions derived from RNA transcripts. RT-PCR in the first round (using the HTBI primer set) targeted the TCR CDR3. TCRdb recomputed calls from the multiplex PCR reads with MiXCR, one row per CDR3 protein. The table has about 200,000 distinct CDR3 sequences, around 18% seen once. The CDR3 loop spans 14 amino acids. CDR1 is SGHRS, CDR2 YFSETQ, per germline. Trimming at V came to 9 bases and at J to 4 bases, leaving 8 bases not matched to a gene. Each diagnosis was grounded in clinical symptoms, serum thyroxine and TRAb, thyroid ultrasound, and orbital computed tomography.

The specimen was blood. The receptor's source is a man in his forties or fifties with Graves' hyperthyroidism. The chain recombines TRBV5-1 with TRBJ2-3, with 10 bases lining up with TRBD2. The CDR3 bases are TGCGCCACCAACCCAGCGGGGGGGTCAGATACGCAGTATTTT. Protein product: CATNPAGGSDTQYF.